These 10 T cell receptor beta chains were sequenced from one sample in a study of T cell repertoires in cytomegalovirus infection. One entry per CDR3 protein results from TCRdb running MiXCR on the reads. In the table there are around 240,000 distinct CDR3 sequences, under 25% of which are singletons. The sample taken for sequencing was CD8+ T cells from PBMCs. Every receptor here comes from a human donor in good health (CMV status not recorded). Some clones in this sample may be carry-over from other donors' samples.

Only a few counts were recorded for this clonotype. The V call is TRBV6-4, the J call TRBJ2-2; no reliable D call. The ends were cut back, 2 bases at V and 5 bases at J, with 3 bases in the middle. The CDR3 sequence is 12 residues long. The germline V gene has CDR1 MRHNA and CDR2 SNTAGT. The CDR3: CASSDRTGELFF. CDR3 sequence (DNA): TGTGCCAGCAGTGACAGGACCGGGGAGCTGTTTTTT.

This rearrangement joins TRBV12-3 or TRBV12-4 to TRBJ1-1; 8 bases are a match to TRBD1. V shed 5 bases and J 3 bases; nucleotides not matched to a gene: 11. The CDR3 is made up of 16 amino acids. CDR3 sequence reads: CASSPGTGPGHTEAFF. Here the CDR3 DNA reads TGTGCCAGCAGTCCCGGGACAGGCCCTGGCCACACTGAAGCTTTCTTT.

In DNA, the CDR3 is TGCAGTGCTACCCCCCCTAGCGGAATTTCCTACGAGCAGTACTTC. Translating gives CSATPPSGISYEQYF. The chain recombines TRBV20-1 with TRBJ2-7; the match to TRBD2 covers 7 bases. Germline V CDR1 and CDR2: DFQATT, SNEGSKA (reference sequence). CDR3 length: 15 amino acids. V shed 4 bases and J 1 base; nucleotides not matched to a gene: 10.

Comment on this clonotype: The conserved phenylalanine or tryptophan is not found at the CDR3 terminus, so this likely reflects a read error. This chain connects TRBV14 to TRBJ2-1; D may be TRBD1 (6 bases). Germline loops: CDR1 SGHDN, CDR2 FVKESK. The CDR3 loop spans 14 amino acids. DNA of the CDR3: TGTACCAGCAGCCAAGAGTCAACAGGGAATGAGCAGTTCTTG. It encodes CTSSQESTGNEQFL.

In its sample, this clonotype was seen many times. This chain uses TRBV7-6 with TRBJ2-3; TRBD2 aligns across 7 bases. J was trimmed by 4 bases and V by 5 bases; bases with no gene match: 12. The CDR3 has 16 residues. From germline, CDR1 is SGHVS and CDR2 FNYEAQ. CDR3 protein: CASSESGGLSADTQYF. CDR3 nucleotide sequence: TGTGCCAGCAGCGAATCGGGGGGATTGAGCGCAGATACGCAGTATTTT.

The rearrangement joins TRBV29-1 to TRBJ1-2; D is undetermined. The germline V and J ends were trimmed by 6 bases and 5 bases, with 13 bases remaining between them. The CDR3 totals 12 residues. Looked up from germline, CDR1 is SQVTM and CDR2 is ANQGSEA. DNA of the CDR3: TGCAGCGTGCAGAACGGGGTATATGGCTACACCTTC. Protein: CSVQNGVYGYTF.

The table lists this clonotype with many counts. CDR3 coding DNA: TGTGCCAGCAGTTTCGTGGGGGGGGGCGTGGGCACTGAAGCTTTCTTT. Protein: CASSFVGGGVGTEAFF. J is TRBJ1-1 and V is TRBV27, with a tentative D call TRBD1 (6 bases). The CDR3 length is 16 residues. V was trimmed by 3 bases and J by 4 bases, leaving 18 bases between them. CDR1 is MNHEY and CDR2 is SMNVEV in the germline V gene (reference sequence).

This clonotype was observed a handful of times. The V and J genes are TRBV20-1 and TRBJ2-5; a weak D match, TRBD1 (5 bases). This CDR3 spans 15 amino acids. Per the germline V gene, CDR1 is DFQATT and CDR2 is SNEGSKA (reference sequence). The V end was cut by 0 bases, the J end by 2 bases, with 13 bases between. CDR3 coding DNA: TGCAGTGCTAGAGATGGTACAGGTGTACAAGAGACCCAGTACTTC. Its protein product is CSARDGTGVQETQYF.

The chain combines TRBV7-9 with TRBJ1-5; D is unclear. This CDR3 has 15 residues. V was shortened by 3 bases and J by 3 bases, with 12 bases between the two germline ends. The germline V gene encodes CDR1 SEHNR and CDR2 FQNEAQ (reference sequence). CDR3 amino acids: CASSLATGFNQPQHF. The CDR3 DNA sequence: TGTGCCAGCAGCTTGGCCACGGGGTTCAATCAGCCCCAGCATTTT.

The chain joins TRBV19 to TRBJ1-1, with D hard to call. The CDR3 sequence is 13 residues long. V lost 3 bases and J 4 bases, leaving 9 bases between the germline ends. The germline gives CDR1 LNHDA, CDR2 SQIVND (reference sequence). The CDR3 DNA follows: TGTGCCAGTAGTATTTGGCAGACCACTGAAGCTTTCTTT. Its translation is CASSIWQTTEAFF.